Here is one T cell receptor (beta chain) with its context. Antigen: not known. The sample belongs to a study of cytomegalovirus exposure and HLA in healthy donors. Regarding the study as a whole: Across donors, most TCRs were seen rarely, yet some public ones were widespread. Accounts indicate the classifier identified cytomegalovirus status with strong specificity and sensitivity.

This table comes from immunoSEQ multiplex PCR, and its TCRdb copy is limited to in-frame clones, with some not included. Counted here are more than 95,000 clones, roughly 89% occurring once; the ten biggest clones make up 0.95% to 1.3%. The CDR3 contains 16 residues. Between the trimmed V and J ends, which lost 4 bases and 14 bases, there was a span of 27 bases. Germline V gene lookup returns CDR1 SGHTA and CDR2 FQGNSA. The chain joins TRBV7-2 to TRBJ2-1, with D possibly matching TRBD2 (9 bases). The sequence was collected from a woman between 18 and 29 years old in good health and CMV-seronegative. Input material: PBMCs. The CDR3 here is CASSSSGQEPGLAEFF. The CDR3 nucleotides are TGTGCCAGCAGCTCGTCGGGACAGGAGCCGGGACTAGCAGAGTTCTTC.